This is a list of T cell receptor beta chains from one sample in a study of blood T cell repertoires in COVID-19. TCRdb keeps only in-frame clones here, not all; method: immunoSEQ multiplex PCR. This repertoire shows hundreds of thousands of clones, approximately 90% found once; its top ten account for less than 2.5%. The specimen was PBMCs or T cells enriched from blood (not recorded which). The receptors come from a woman aged 18-35 years who had recovered from COVID-19. CDR3s include the opening cysteine and the closing phenylalanine or tryptophan. D genes are given only for firm matches. Rows may omit the clone size; those that give it use once, few, many or a size class.

v_call,d_call,clone_size,j_call,cdr3_nt,cdr3_aa
TRBV12-3/TRBV12-4,NA,NA,TRBJ1-4,TGTGCCAGCATCAAACAATCGGGTGAAAAACTGTTTTTT,CASIKQSGEKLFF
TRBV19,NA,once,TRBJ2-3,TGTGCCAGTAGTCGGTCTTCGGATACGCAGTATTTT,CASSRSSDTQYF
TRBV5-1,NA,NA,TRBJ2-4,TGCGCCAGCAGCTTGGAACTAGCCAAAAACATTCAGTACTTC,CASSLELAKNIQYF
TRBV7-9,TRBD1,NA,TRBJ1-1,TGTGCCAGCAGCACAGGGGGGGGACGAACTGAAGCTTTCTTT,CASSTGGGRTEAFF
TRBV6-5,NA,NA,TRBJ1-4,TGTGCCAGCAGTTACGACGGGTCAACTAATGAAAAACTGTTTTTT,CASSYDGSTNEKLFF
TRBV6-1,NA,NA,TRBJ1-2,TGTGCCAGCAGTGAAGCCGGTAACTATGGCTACACCTTC,CASSEAGNYGYTF
TRBV15,NA,NA,TRBJ2-5,TGTGCCACCAGCACCCCTGGAGAAGAGACCCAGTACTTC,CATSTPGEETQYF
TRBV7-2,NA,NA,TRBJ1-2,TGTGCCAGCAGCTTAAATGCGCGGGTGAGGGTCTATGGCTACACCTTC,CASSLNARVRVYGYTF
TRBV24-1,TRBD1,few,TRBJ1-5,TGTGCCACCAGTGATTCAAGGGCAGGGGGTGAACAGCCCCAGCATTTT,CATSDSRAGGEQPQHF
TRBV9,NA,NA,TRBJ2-1,TGTGCCAGCAGCACCACCGGGAATGAGCAGTTCTTC,CASSTTGNEQFF
TRBV7-9,TRBD2,NA,TRBJ2-1,TGTGCCAGCGGCCCCAAACTAGCGGGGGGCCGTCGGAAGAGGTATGAGCAGTTCTTC,CASGPKLAGGRRKRYEQFF
TRBV4-2,TRBD1,once,TRBJ1-5,TGTGCCAGCAGCCAAGTTCGGGACAGTAGAAGCAATCAGCCCCAGCATTTT,CASSQVRDSRSNQPQHF
TRBV5-5,NA,NA,TRBJ1-1,TGTGCCAGCAGCCCCCCGTTGAACACTGAAGCTTTCTTT,CASSPPLNTEAFF
TRBV5-1,NA,NA,TRBJ1-6,TGCGCCAGCAGCCAGGATTCATATAATTCACCCCTCCACTTT,CASSQDSYNSPLHF
TRBV5-1,TRBD1,NA,TRBJ2-7,TGCGCCAGCAGCTTCCGAGGGACAGGGGGCGATTCTAGGTCCTACGAGCAGTACTTC,CASSFRGTGGDSRSYEQYF
TRBV7-2,NA,NA,TRBJ1-2,TGTGCCAGCAGCTTAGAAGGGGTGCGGGATTCTAACTATGGCTACACCTTC,CASSLEGVRDSNYGYTF
TRBV5-5,NA,NA,TRBJ1-5,TGTGCCAGCAGCTTGACAGGGATGACTCAGCCCCAGCATTTT,CASSLTGMTQPQHF
TRBV11-3,NA,NA,TRBJ2-3,TGTGCCAGCAGCCACAGGGACAGCACAGATACGCAGTATTTT,CASSHRDSTDTQYF
TRBV7-9,NA,few,TRBJ1-5,TGTGCCAGCAGCTTGGAGGGTTTCGGGTATCAGCCCCAGCATTTT,CASSLEGFGYQPQHF
TRBV7-9,NA,NA,TRBJ1-1,TGTGCCAGCAGCTTGACGGGGAGCCCGAACACTGAAGCTTTCTTT,CASSLTGSPNTEAFF
TRBV11-3,TRBD2,NA,TRBJ2-3,TGTGCCAGCAGCCCCAGGACTAGCGGGGGATCTACGGATACGCAGTATTTT,CASSPRTSGGSTDTQYF
TRBV13,NA,once,TRBJ1-1,TGTGCCAGCAGCTATTACAGTCGAATGAACACTGAAGCTTTCTTT,CASSYYSRMNTEAFF
TRBV5-6,NA,few,TRBJ1-4,TGTGCCAGCAGCTTGGGGACCGACTATAATGAAAAACTGTTTTTT,CASSLGTDYNEKLFF
TRBV2,TRBD2,NA,TRBJ2-1,TGTGCCAGAAAAAGCGGGGGTAATGAGCAGTTCTTC,CARKSGGNEQFF
TRBV19,NA,NA,TRBJ1-1,TGTGCCAGTAGTATTAGTCAGGGGAGAAGGGACACTGAAGCTTTCTTT,CASSISQGRRDTEAFF
TRBV5-6,NA,NA,TRBJ1-5,TGTGCCAGCAGCCGGGGTCACAATCAGCCCCAGCATTTT,CASSRGHNQPQHF
TRBV11-3,TRBD2,once,TRBJ2-1,TGTGCCAGCAGCCCGGAACTAGCGGGGCGCAATGAGCAGTTCTTC,CASSPELAGRNEQFF
TRBV6-5,NA,NA,TRBJ1-2,TGTGCCAGCATTCTTAGGGGTTCGACTCTCTATGGCTACACCTTC,CASILRGSTLYGYTF
TRBV15,NA,once,TRBJ1-1,TGTGCCACCAGCAGAGATAGAGACAGTGAAGCTTTCTTT,CATSRDRDSEAFF
TRBV19,TRBD2,NA,TRBJ2-1,TGTGCCAGTAGTATTGCGGGGGGCCCCTACAATGAGCAGTTCTTC,CASSIAGGPYNEQFF
TRBV29-1,NA,NA,TRBJ1-1,TGCAGCGTTACAGGGTTCACTGAAGCTTTCTTT,CSVTGFTEAFF
TRBV10-2,TRBD1,NA,TRBJ2-1,TGCGCCAGCAGAAGACAGGGATCCTACAATGAGCAGTTCTTC,CASRRQGSYNEQFF